This record concerns one T cell receptor beta chain sequence. These data are taken from a study of blood T cell repertoires in COVID-19. Across the study: The origin of the acute and convalescent COVID-19 samples was the United States, Italy and Spain. PBMCs, B-cell-depleted T cells, or T cells provided the cDNA or gDNA that made up the material.

Germline CDR1 KGHSH, CDR2 LQKENI. Germline trimming cut 4 bases from V and 4 bases from J; bases unmatched to any gene: 1. The CDR3 spans 13 residues. TCRdb's table, derived via immunoSEQ multiplex PCR, lists solely in-frame clones and lacks some. The table lists 200,000 to 250,000 clones, approximately 78% of them singletons, with approximately 5% in the top ten. The rearrangement links TRBV18 to TRBJ1-5; 7 bases are a match to TRBD1. This TCR was recovered from a woman between 65 and 79 years old with COVID-19, enrolled during active disease. Sequences were obtained from peripheral blood. The CDR3, as DNA: TGTGCCAGCTCACTGGACAGGAATCAGCCCCAGCATTTT. Translated, it gives CASSLDRNQPQHF. The whole variable domain, filled in from reference TRBV18 and TRBJ1-5, reads NAGVMQNPRHLVRRRGQEARLRCSPMKGHSHVYWYRQLPEEGLKFMVYLQKENIIDESGMPKERFSAEFPKEGPSILRIQQVVRGDSAAYFCASSLDRNQPQHFGDGTRLSIL.